This TCR beta chain was documented in a study of cytomegalovirus exposure and HLA in healthy donors. PCR used 60 Vbeta primers and 13 Jbeta primers. The data were produced by immunoSEQ multiplex PCR, yet TCRdb's version contains in-frame clones alone and is incomplete. Of 150,000 or so clones in the sample, about 74% were seen once. Germline V CDR1 and CDR2: KGHSH, LQKENI. The length of the CDR3 is 15 residues. The ends lost 4 bases at V and 5 bases at J; junction bases unmatched: 2. Notes on the study in general: Presence/absence analyses assumed roughly uniform sequencing depth across donors, which may not hold. In a later analysis, TCR beta V- and J-gene trimming showed a link to a missense DCLRE1C variant. In a later analysis, a genetic analysis reported fewer productive-TCR N-insertions in an Asian-associated ancestry cluster than the cohort average.

The count of this clone is one. The antigen is undetermined. This receptor was obtained from a man younger than 30 in good health and CMV-seropositive. The source material was PBMCs. This chain links TRBV18 with TRBJ2-1, with 13 bases identical to TRBD2. CDR3 region: CASSLGLAGDNEQFF. The CDR3 bases are TGTGCCAGCTCACTCGGACTAGCGGGAGACAATGAGCAGTTCTTC. Filled out from reference TRBV18 and TRBJ2-1, the complete variable domain reads NAGVMQNPRHLVRRRGQEARLRCSPMKGHSHVYWYRQLPEEGLKFMVYLQKENIIDESGMPKERFSAEFPKEGPSILRIQQVVRGDSAAYFCASSLGLAGDNEQFFGPGTRLTVL.